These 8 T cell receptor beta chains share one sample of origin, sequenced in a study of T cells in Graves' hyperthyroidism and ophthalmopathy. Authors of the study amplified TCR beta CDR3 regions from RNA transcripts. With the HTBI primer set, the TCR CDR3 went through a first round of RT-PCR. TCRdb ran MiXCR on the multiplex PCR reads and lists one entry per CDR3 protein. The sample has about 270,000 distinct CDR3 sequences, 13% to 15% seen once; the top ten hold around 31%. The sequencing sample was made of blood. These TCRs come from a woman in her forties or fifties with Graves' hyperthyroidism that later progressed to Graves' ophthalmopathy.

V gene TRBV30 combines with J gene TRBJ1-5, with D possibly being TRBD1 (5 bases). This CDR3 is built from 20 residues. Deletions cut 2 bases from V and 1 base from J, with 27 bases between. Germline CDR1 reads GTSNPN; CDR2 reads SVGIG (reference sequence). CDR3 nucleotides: TGTGCCTGGAGTAGGGAACGGACCGGGACGCCGTTGGCAAGCAATCAGCCCCAGCATTTT. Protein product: CAWSRERTGTPLASNQPQHF.

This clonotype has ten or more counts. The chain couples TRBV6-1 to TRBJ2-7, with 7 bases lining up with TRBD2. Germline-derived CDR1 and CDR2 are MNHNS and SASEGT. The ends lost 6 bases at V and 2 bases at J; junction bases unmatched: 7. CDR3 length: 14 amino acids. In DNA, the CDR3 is TGTGCCAGCAGGGAACTAGCGTGGACCTACGAGCAGTACTTC. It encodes CASRELAWTYEQYF.

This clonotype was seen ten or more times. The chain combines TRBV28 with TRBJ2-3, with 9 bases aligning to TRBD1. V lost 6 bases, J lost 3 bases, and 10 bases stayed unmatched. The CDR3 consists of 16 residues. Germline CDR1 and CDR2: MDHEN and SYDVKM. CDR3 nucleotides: TGTGCCAGCAGCTACACAGGGGGCCTCGGGACAGATACGCAGTATTTT. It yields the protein CASSYTGGLGTDTQYF.

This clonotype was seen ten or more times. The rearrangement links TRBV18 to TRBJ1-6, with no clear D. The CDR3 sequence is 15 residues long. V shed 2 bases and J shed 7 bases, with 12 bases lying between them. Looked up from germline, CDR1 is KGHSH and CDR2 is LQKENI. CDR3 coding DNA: TGTGCCAGCTCACCAATGCCAGGAGCGAATTCACCCCTCCACTTT. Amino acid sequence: CASSPMPGANSPLHF.

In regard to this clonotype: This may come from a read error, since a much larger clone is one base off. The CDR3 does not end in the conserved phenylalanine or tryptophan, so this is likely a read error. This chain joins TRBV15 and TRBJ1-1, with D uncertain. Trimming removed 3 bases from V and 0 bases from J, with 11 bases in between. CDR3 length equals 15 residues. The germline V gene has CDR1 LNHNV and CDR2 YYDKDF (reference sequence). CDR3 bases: TGTGCCACCAGCAGGGCGACGGTCCTGAACACTGAAGCTTTCCTT. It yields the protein CATSRATVLNTEAFL.

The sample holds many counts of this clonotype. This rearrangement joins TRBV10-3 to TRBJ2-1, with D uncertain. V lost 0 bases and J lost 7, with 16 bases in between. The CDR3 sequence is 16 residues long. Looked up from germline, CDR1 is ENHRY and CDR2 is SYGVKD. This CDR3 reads CAISESAGWVGNEQFF. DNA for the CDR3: TGTGCCATCAGTGAGTCGGCAGGTTGGGTGGGGAATGAGCAGTTCTTC.

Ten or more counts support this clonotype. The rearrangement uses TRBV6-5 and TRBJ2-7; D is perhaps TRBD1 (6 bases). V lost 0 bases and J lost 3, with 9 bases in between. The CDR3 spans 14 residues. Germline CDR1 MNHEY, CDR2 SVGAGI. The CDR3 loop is CASSYSKDSYEQYF. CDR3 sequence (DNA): TGTGCCAGCAGTTACTCGAAGGACAGCTACGAGCAGTACTTC.

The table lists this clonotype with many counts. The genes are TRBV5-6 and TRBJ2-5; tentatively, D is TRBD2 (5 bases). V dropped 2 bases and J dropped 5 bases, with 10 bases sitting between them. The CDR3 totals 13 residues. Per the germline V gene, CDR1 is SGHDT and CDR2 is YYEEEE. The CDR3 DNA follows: TGTGCCAGCAGCTTTGTAGCGACGGAGACCCAGTACTTC. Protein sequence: CASSFVATETQYF. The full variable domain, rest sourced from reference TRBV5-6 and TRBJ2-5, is DAGVTQSPTHLIKTRGQQVTLRCSPKSGHDTVSWYQQALGQGPQFIFQYYEEEERQRGNFPDRFSGHQFPNYSSELNVNALLLGDSALYLCASSFVATETQYFGPGTRLLVL.